This T cell receptor (beta chain) was captured by sequencing in a study of TIL therapy for anti-PD-1-resistant metastatic lung cancer. Study overall: Median patient age was approximately 58, ranging about 38-80 years. Tumors carried a median approximately 1.6 non-synonymous mutations per megabase.

Germline lookup yields CDR1 LNHNV and CDR2 YYDKDF (reference sequence). CDR3 size: 16 residues. The V and J ends lost 1 base and 3 bases, in that order; junction bases with no gene match: 6. Sequencing used immunoSEQ v3. Sequencing depth was approximately 2 million read pairs for survey level, about 5-6 million for deep. Sequencing was performed with immunoSEQ multiplex PCR; in TCRdb, only in-frame clones are kept and a portion is missing. Of approximately 60,000 clones listed, less than 85% were seen once; the top ten hold less than 2%. Sample time point: pre-treatment sample, taken before nivolumab and TIL therapy. Stage 4 NSCLC adults joined between late 2017 and 2020.

The chain links TRBV15 to TRBJ2-3, with 8 bases that match TRBD2. The sequences come from blood, collected at baseline. The source of this sequence is a person aged 25-85 years with non-small cell lung cancer. The CDR3 DNA is TGTGCCACCAGCAGAGCAGCGGGAGTCGAGACAGATACGCAGTATTTT. Its translation is CATSRAAGVETDTQYF.